One and the same sample provided the 17 T cell receptor beta chains below, sequenced in a study of Ad26.COV2.S vaccination and SARS-CoV-2 variants. This sample's treatment: about 20 received Ad26.COV2.S at low or high dose, single or two shots; about 5 received placebo; per-sample allocation not given. Sampling happened 63 days after the first vaccine or placebo injection. Clones were read by immunoSEQ multiplex PCR, and TCRdb kept only the in-frame ones, dropping some. The repertoire includes around 310,000 clones, about 90% of them detected once, and roughly 6% sits in the top ten. Material: peripheral blood, obtained in a trial of Ad26.COV2.S vaccine versus placebo. The receptors shown here come from a person aged 18-65 years who received the Ad26.COV2.S COVID-19 vaccine or a placebo.

V usage is TRBV9 and J usage is TRBJ2-7; TRBD2 is a possible D gene (6 bases). The CDR3 is 15 amino acids. Per the germline V gene, CDR1 is SGDLS and CDR2 is YYNGEE. V shed 0 bases and J shed 3 bases, with 13 bases lying between them. The CDR3 sequence is CASSVAGTRSYEQYF. CDR3 nucleotides: TGTGCCAGCAGCGTAGCAGGGACTCGAAGCTACGAGCAGTACTTC.

This clone has a single count. The chain recombines TRBV30 with TRBJ1-4, with 9 bases lining up with TRBD1. Germline V gene sequence: CDR1 GTSNPN, CDR2 SVGIG (reference sequence). This CDR3 comprises 13 residues. J was trimmed by 8 bases and V by 7 bases; bases with no gene match: 8. In nucleotides, the CDR3 is TGTGCCTACGATACAGGGGGCCGGGAAAAACTGTTTTTT. It codes for CAYDTGGREKLFF.

This rearrangement joins TRBV7-2 to TRBJ1-2, with 7 bases fitting TRBD1. The CDR3 runs 16 residues. The J segment lost 5 bases and the V segment lost 5 bases, leaving 14 bases of the junction unmatched. Germline values: CDR1 SGHTA, CDR2 FQGNSA. The CDR3 reads CASSPRDTDRTYGYTF. DNA of the CDR3: TGTGCCAGCAGCCCGAGAGATACGGACAGGACTTATGGCTACACCTTC.

V and J are TRBV29-1 and TRBJ2-3; 8 nucleotides line up with TRBD1. Germline values: CDR1 SQVTM, CDR2 ANQGSEA. Germline trimming cut 4 bases from V and 2 bases from J; bases unmatched to any gene: 11. The CDR3 sequence is 16 residues long. The CDR3 coding sequence is TGCAGCGTTGCCGACTCCGGGACAGGATCCACAGATACGCAGTATTTT. It encodes CSVADSGTGSTDTQYF.

The chain combines TRBV18 with TRBJ2-4; 10 bases are shared with TRBD2. Germline V CDR1 and CDR2: KGHSH, LQKENI. Trimming removed 0 bases from V and 7 bases from J; junction bases left unmatched: 3. CDR3 length: 15 residues. CDR3 bases: TGTGCCAGCTCACCACCAGTACTAGCGGGGAACATTCAGTACTTC. Amino acid sequence: CASSPPVLAGNIQYF.

V gene TRBV4-3 combines with J gene TRBJ2-3, with 10 bases aligning to TRBD2. From germline, CDR1 is LGHNA and CDR2 YSLEER. This CDR3 is 18 amino acids long. J lost 4 bases, V lost 4 bases, and 14 bases had no gene match. The CDR3 DNA reads TGCGCCAGCAGCCCCCGGAGAGCGGGAGGGCCGGGGGCAGATACGCAGTATTTT. It yields the protein CASSPRRAGGPGADTQYF.

The gene calls are TRBV5-1 and TRBJ2-2, with unresolved D. V lost 6 bases and J lost 3, with 9 bases in between. This CDR3 has 13 amino acids. Germline CDR1 and CDR2: SGHRS and YFSETQ. The CDR3: CASTNRDTGELFF. The DNA for the CDR3 is TGCGCCAGCACTAACCGCGACACCGGGGAGCTGTTTTTT.

For the CDR3, the DNA is TGTGCCAGCAGCCCTTTCGGAGGCAATGAGCAGTTCTTC. The encoded protein is CASSPFGGNEQFF. The chain employs TRBV7-3 and TRBJ2-1, with D possibly being TRBD2 (5 bases). The V end was cut by 5 bases, the J end by 6 bases, with 11 bases between. The CDR3 covers 13 residues. Germline V gene lookup returns CDR1 SGHTA and CDR2 FQGTGA.

This clone was recorded once. This chain uses TRBV24-1 with TRBJ1-1; TRBD1 might be the D (5 bases). Germline CDR1 and CDR2: KGHDR and SFDVKD. This CDR3 comprises 18 residues. V was pared by 4 bases and J by 1 base, with 21 bases between. For the CDR3, the DNA is TGTGCCACCAGTGACGACTTGAGCCCCGGGACGGCGAACACTGAAGCTTTCTTT. It is translated as CATSDDLSPGTANTEAFF.

This rearrangement joins TRBV19 to TRBJ1-1; D is ambiguous. Per the germline V gene, CDR1 is LNHDA and CDR2 is SQIVND (reference sequence). The CDR3 is 13 amino acids. V lost 7 bases and J 6 bases, leaving 15 bases between the germline ends. In DNA form, the CDR3 reads TGTGCCAGTACCCAAGGGCCCTTTGCTGAAGCTTTCTTT. Its protein product is CASTQGPFAEAFF.

The chain is built from TRBV11-3 and TRBJ2-5; D may be TRBD1 (6 bases). Trimming left V 5 bases short and J 5 bases short, with 15 bases between. The length of the CDR3 is 14 residues. Germline lookup yields CDR1 SGHNT and CDR2 YENEEA. The CDR3 protein is CASSARQDSETQYF. The CDR3 DNA is TGTGCCAGCAGCGCCCGACAGGATTCCGAGACCCAGTACTTC. The full variable domain, with the rest looked up from reference TRBV11-3 and TRBJ2-5, is EAGVVQSPRYKIIEKKQPVAFWCNPISGHNTLYWYLQNLGQGPELLIRYENEEAVDDSQLPKDRFSAERLKGVDSTLKIQPAELGDSAVYLCASSARQDSETQYFGPGTRLLVL.

The V call is TRBV3-1 (or the pseudogene TRBV3-2), the J call TRBJ2-3; 14 bases are a match to TRBD2. CDR1 LGHDT and CDR2 YNNKEL come from the germline V gene (reference sequence). Trimming took 4 bases from V and 4 from J; bases not matched to a gene: 1. There are 15 residues in the CDR3. The CDR3 DNA is TGTGCCAGCAGCCGACTAGCGGGAGGGCCAGATACGCAGTATTTT. It codes for CASSRLAGGPDTQYF.

V is TRBV6-6 and J is TRBJ1-1; no firm D call. The CDR3 runs 13 residues. Per the germline V gene, CDR1 is MNHNY and CDR2 is SVGAGI (reference sequence). V was pared by 2 bases and J by 6 bases, with 10 bases between. CDR3 in DNA: TGTGCCAGCAGTTACCGCCCACCCGCTGAAGCTTTCTTT. Amino acid sequence: CASSYRPPAEAFF.

In this sample, this clone turned up once. J is TRBJ2-2 and V is TRBV20-1; D gene ambiguous. The V and J ends lost 7 bases and 5 bases respectively, with 8 bases between them. Germline V CDR1 and CDR2: DFQATT, SNEGSKA (reference sequence). The CDR3 has 11 residues. DNA of the CDR3: TGCAGTGTCCCTACGACCGGGGAGCTGTTTTTT. It is translated as CSVPTTGELFF.

V and J are TRBV27 and TRBJ1-5; 7 nucleotides match TRBD1. The CDR3 consists of 14 residues. CDR1 and CDR2 from the germline V gene are MNHEY and SMNVEV (reference sequence). Unmatched junction bases numbered 5, after V lost 5 bases and J lost 4 bases. The CDR3 region has the DNA TGTGCCAGCAGTCCACAGGGGCCTAATCAGCCCCAGCATTTT. Its protein is CASSPQGPNQPQHF.

This chain connects TRBV19 to TRBJ2-7; 11 bases agree with TRBD1. CDR1 is LNHDA and CDR2 is SQIVND in the germline V gene (reference sequence). CDR3 length: 15 amino acids. Losses at the gene ends were 5 bases for V and 3 bases for J; bases not matched to a gene: 6. The CDR3 sequence: CASSASGTGGYEQYF. The CDR3 DNA reads as TGTGCCAGTAGTGCTTCCGGGACAGGGGGCTACGAGCAGTACTTC.

The genes are TRBV7-2 and TRBJ2-7; D not resolved. Trimming removed 4 bases at V and 2 bases at J, with 6 bases between. The CDR3 loop spans 12 amino acids. Germline V gene sequence: CDR1 SGHTA, CDR2 FQGNSA. The CDR3, as DNA: TGTGCCAGCAGCTCCTTTACCTACGAGCAGTACTTC. This gives the protein CASSSFTYEQYF. Drawing the rest from reference TRBV7-2 and TRBJ2-7, the complete variable domain is GAGVSQSPSNKVTEKGKDVELRCDPISGHTALYWYRQSLGQGLEFLIYFQGNSAPDKSGLPSDRFSAERTGGSVSTLTIQRTQQEDSAVYLCASSSFTYEQYFGPGTRLTVT.